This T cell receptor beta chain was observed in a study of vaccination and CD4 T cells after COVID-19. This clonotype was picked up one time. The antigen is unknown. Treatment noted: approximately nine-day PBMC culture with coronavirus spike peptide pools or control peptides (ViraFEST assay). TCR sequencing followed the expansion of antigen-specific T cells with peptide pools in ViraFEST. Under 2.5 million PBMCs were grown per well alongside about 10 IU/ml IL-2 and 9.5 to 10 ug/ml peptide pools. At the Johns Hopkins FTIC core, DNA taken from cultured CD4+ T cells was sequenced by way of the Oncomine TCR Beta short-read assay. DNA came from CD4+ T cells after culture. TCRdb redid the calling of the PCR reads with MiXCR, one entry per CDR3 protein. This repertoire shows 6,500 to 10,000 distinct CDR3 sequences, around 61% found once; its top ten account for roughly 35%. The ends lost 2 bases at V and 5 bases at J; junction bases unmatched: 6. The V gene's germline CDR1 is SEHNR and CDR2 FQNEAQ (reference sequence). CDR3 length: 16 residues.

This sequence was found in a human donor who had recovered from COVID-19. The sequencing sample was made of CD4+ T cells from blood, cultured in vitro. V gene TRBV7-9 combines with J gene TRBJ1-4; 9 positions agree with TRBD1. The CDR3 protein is CASSLRLGTGNEKLFF. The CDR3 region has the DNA TGTGCCAGCAGCTTACGTCTTGGGACAGGGAATGAAAAACTGTTTTTT. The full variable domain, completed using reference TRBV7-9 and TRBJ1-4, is DTGVSQNPRHKITKRGQNVTFRCDPISEHNRLYWYRQTLGQGPEFLTYFQNEAQLEKSRLLSDRFSAERPKGSFSTLEIQRTEQGDSAMYLCASSLRLGTGNEKLFFGSGTQLSVL.